The rows below give T cell receptor beta chains drawn from one sample of a study of T cell responses to AZD1222 COVID-19 vaccine. Profiled with immunoSEQ multiplex PCR; TCRdb holds only in-frame clones, not every one. The sample comprises about 100,000 clones, around 87% of which are singletons, and 10% rests with the top ten. The sample in question was peripheral blood, obtained 28 days after the second AZD1222 dose. The origin of the receptors is an adult who received the AZD1222 COVID-19 vaccine. Each CDR3 is given with its conserved first and last residue. Fields, in order: J gene, D gene, V gene, clone size, CDR3 DNA, CDR3 protein. The D gene is left open where the match is weak. Expanded clones are given a class, and other clones once, few, many or no size at all.

TRBJ1-1 . TRBV19 . TGTGCCAGTAGAAAGGGGGTCCTCAACCCTGAAGCTTTCTTT CASRKGVLNPEAFF
TRBJ1-2 . TRBV19 . TGTGCCAGTAGTATAGATACGGGGGGCGGCTATGGCTACACCTTC CASSIDTGGGYGYTF
TRBJ1-1 . TRBV3-1/TRBV3-2 . TGTGCCAGCAGCCAAGATTGGGACGCAGAAGCTTTCTTT CASSQDWDAEAFF
TRBJ2-2 . TRBV28 . TGTGCCAGTACACCCGCGAGGAACACCGGGGAGCTGTTTTTT CASTPARNTGELFF
TRBJ2-5 . TRBV6-2/TRBV6-3 . TGTGCCAGCAGTTTTGGGCGTTGGGGGGAGACCCAGTACTTC CASSFGRWGETQYF
TRBJ2-7 . TRBV5-5 . TGTGCCAGCAGCTTGGGGGTCCAGGACTACGAGCAGTACTTC CASSLGVQDYEQYF
TRBJ1-1 . TRBV19 . TGTGCCAGTTCCAGCATCAGACACGGAGGCATGAACACTGAAGCTTTCTTT CASSSIRHGGMNTEAFF
TRBJ1-5 . TRBV30 . TGTGCCTGGAGTGAGCAGCAAAATCAGCCCCAGCATTTT CAWSEQQNQPQHF
TRBJ2-7 . TRBV20-1 . TGCAGTGCTAGTCCTGCAGGGACCTACGAGCAGTACTTC CSASPAGTYEQYF
TRBJ1-2 TRBD1 TRBV19 . TGTGCCAGTAGGGGACAGAACTATGGCTACACCTTC CASRGQNYGYTF
TRBJ1-6 . TRBV28 . TGTGCCAGCAGTCAAGACCTGAATTCACCCCTCCACTTT CASSQDLNSPLHF
TRBJ2-7 TRBD1 TRBV6-2/TRBV6-3 . TGTGCCAGCAGCAATCCTCCGGGACAGGGCTCTGTCGAGCAGTACTTC CASSNPPGQGSVEQYF
TRBJ2-2 . TRBV27 . TGTGCCAGCAGTTTATGGGCGAACACCGGGGAGCTGTTTTTT CASSLWANTGELFF
TRBJ2-1 TRBD1 TRBV28 . TGTGCCAGCAGCTCGACAGGGAATGAGCAGTTCTTC CASSSTGNEQFF
TRBJ2-6 TRBD2 TRBV27 . TGTGCCAGCAGTTTTAGCGGGAGGATATCCGGGGCCAACGTCCTGACTTTC CASSFSGRISGANVLTF
TRBJ2-7 . TRBV27 once TGTGCCAGCAGTACCAGAGGCTCCTACGAGCAGTACTTC CASSTRGSYEQYF
TRBJ1-6 TRBD1 TRBV5-1 . TGCGCCAGCAGCTTGGTAGGGGACAGGGGGCGGAATTCACCCCTCCACTTT CASSLVGDRGRNSPLHF
TRBJ2-2 . TRBV10-3 once TGTGCCATCAAGCTAAAGGGGGACCCCACCGGGGAGCTGTTTTTT CAIKLKGDPTGELFF
TRBJ1-4 . TRBV5-1 . TGCGCCAGCAATCCGACCGCTGCTGGGCGAAATGAAAAACTGTTTTTT CASNPTAAGRNEKLFF
TRBJ2-2 . TRBV6-4 . TGTGCCAGCAGCCCAAGGGCAGGGGACGGGGAGCTGTTTTTT CASSPRAGDGELFF
TRBJ1-5 TRBD1 TRBV27 . TGTGCCAGCAGGGGGACAGGGGGGCACGATCAGCCCCAGCATTTT CASRGTGGHDQPQHF
TRBJ2-7 . TRBV5-1 . TGCGCCAGCAGCCCGCCCCTTGGTAAAGAGGACGAGCAGTACTTC CASSPPLGKEDEQYF
TRBJ1-1 . TRBV28 . TGTGCCAGCCAGGGAGGCTCTCCTCAGACTTTCTTT CASQGGSPQTFF
TRBJ2-7 . TRBV25-1 . TGTGCCAGCAGTGGATATTCGGGCTACTCCTACGAGCAGTACTTC CASSGYSGYSYEQYF
TRBJ2-7 . TRBV6-2/TRBV6-3 . TGTGCCAGCAGTTATATCGGGGAGCAGTACTTC CASSYIGEQYF
TRBJ1-2 TRBD1 TRBV6-5 . TGTGCCAGCAGTTACGACAGGGCATACTATGGCTACACCTTC CASSYDRAYYGYTF
TRBJ1-1 . TRBV18 once TGTGCCAGCTCACCGAAACAGTCCGGTGAAGCTTTCTTT CASSPKQSGEAFF
TRBJ1-1 TRBD1 TRBV4-2 . TGTGCCAGCAGCCTCACTCCGGGACAGAGCCCGAACACTGAAGCTTTCTTT CASSLTPGQSPNTEAFF
TRBJ2-7 TRBD1 TRBV2 . TGTGCCAGTGGCCAGGACAGGCCATGGGACGAGCAGTACTTC CASGQDRPWDEQYF
TRBJ2-5 . TRBV7-9 . TGTGCCAGCAGCGCGGCGCAATACCAAGAGACCCAGTACTTC CASSAAQYQETQYF
TRBJ1-2 . TRBV27 . TGTGCCAGCAGGTCCTCCGGGACCCCTAACTATGGCTACACCTTC CASRSSGTPNYGYTF
TRBJ1-2 TRBD1 TRBV9 . TGTGCCAGCAGCTCCCGGACAGGGCTCTATGGCTACACCTTC CASSSRTGLYGYTF
TRBJ2-7 TRBD2 TRBV27 once TGTGCCAGCAGTTTAGTTGGTGTCGGGGGGGGTGCTAGCTCCTACGAGCAGTACTTC CASSLVGVGGGASSYEQYF
TRBJ2-1 TRBD2 TRBV19 . TGTGCCAGTAGTATAGGGACTAGCGGGAGTGGGAATGAGCAGTTCTTC CASSIGTSGSGNEQFF
TRBJ2-3 . TRBV1 . TGCACCAGCAGCCACCCGAGCGAGACTAGCGGAGTCTTCGGCACAGATACGCAGTATTTT CTSSHPSETSGVFGTDTQYF
TRBJ1-5 . TRBV30 . TGTGCCTGGAAGGGGGGCGCGGGTCAGCCCCAGCATTTT CAWKGGAGQPQHF
TRBJ2-1 TRBD2 TRBV3-1/TRBV3-2 . TGTGCCAGCAGCCGGGTAGCGGGGGGACGAGAGTTCTTC CASSRVAGGREFF
TRBJ2-7 TRBD1 TRBV18 once TGTGCCAGCTCCCGGACAGGGTACGGCTACGAGCAGTACTTC CASSRTGYGYEQYF
TRBJ2-2 . TRBV11-3 few TGTGCCAGCAGCTCCCGGGGCCACACCGGGGAGCTGTTTTTT CASSSRGHTGELFF
TRBJ2-3 . TRBV25-1 . TGTGCCAGCAGTAGTGGGGATACGCAGTATTTT CASSSGDTQYF
TRBJ1-4 . TRBV6-6 once TGTGCCAGCAGGGGATCAGAGGGTGAAAAACTGTTTTTT CASRGSEGEKLFF
TRBJ2-7 . TRBV7-2 . TGTGCCAGCAGCCCGGCGGGGACAAACTACGAGCAGTACTTC CASSPAGTNYEQYF
TRBJ1-6 . TRBV16 . TGTGCCAGCAGCCAATATAATAATTCACCCCTCCACTTT CASSQYNNSPLHF
TRBJ2-6 . TRBV29-1 . TGCAGCGTTCAGTCTGGGGCCAACGTCCTGACTTTC CSVQSGANVLTF
TRBJ2-2 TRBD1 TRBV18 . TGTGCCAGCTCTCGCGACAGGGCAACCGGGGAGCTGTTTTTT CASSRDRATGELFF
TRBJ2-1 TRBD1 TRBV29-1 . TGCAGCGTTGCCGACAGGGGGCGTTACAATGAGCAGTTCTTC CSVADRGRYNEQFF
TRBJ2-2 TRBD1 TRBV3-1/TRBV3-2 . TGTGCCAGCAGGCTACAGGGGGCGAACACCGGGGAGCTGTTTTTT CASRLQGANTGELFF